These 19 T cell receptor beta chains were sequenced from one sample in a study of blood T cell repertoires in COVID-19. Repertoires were generated with immunoSEQ multiplex PCR, while TCRdb's copy carries only in-frame clones and drops some. The sample holds 200,000 to 250,000 clones, roughly four fifths seen once. The sample taken for sequencing was PBMCs or T cells enriched from blood (not recorded which). The receptors here all came from a woman in her forties who had been exposed to COVID-19.

This chain connects TRBV2 to TRBJ1-2, with D maybe TRBD1 (5 bases). Trimming left V 6 bases short and J 6 bases short, with 14 bases between. This CDR3 region has 13 residues. In germline, CDR1 is SNHLY, CDR2 FYNNEI. The CDR3 DNA follows: TGTGCCAGCAGGGGGGAGGGAAGTCATGGCTACACCTTC. Encoded protein: CASRGEGSHGYTF.

The V and J genes are TRBV19 and TRBJ1-2; D may be TRBD1 (5 bases). Germline lookup yields CDR1 LNHDA and CDR2 SQIVND (reference sequence). Trimming took 10 bases from V and 10 from J, leaving 22 bases between them. The CDR3 is made up of 13 amino acids. CDR3 in DNA: TGTGCCACCGAAGGGGTCTCGTTTCGTGACTACACCTTC. Translating gives CATEGVSFRDYTF. Full variable domain (missing parts from reference TRBV19 and TRBJ1-2): DGGITQSPKYLFRKEGQNVTLSCEQNLNHDAMYWYRQDPGQGLRLIYYSQIVNDFQKGDIAEGYSVSREKKESFPLTVTSAQKNPTAFYLCATEGVSFRDYTFGSGTRLTVV.

This chain uses TRBV29-1 with TRBJ1-2; TRBD1 might be the D (6 bases). CDR1 is SQVTM and CDR2 is ANQGSEA in the germline V gene. This CDR3 comprises 18 residues. Deletions cut 6 bases from V and 0 bases from J, with 26 bases between. The CDR3 sequence is CSVLKGVGLRGTNYGYTF. The CDR3 DNA follows: TGCAGCGTCCTGAAGGGGGTGGGGCTCCGAGGGACTAACTATGGCTACACCTTC. Supplemented by reference TRBV29-1 and TRBJ1-2, the full variable domain reads SAVISQKPSRDICQRGTSLTIQCQVDSQVTMMFWYRQQPGQSLTLIATANQGSEATYESGFVIDKFPISRPNLTFSTLTVSNMSPEDSSIYLCSVLKGVGLRGTNYGYTFGSGTRLTVV.

This rearrangement joins TRBV5-6 to TRBJ1-4; weak D call: TRBD1 (6 bases). CDR3 length equals 15 residues. V was pared by 4 bases and J by 5 bases, with 15 bases between. The germline V gene encodes CDR1 SGHDT and CDR2 YYEEEE. The CDR3 is CASSPRGSSNEKLFF. For the CDR3, the DNA is TGTGCCAGCAGCCCCAGGGGTTCCTCCAATGAAAAACTGTTTTTT.

This chain links TRBV6-2 or TRBV6-3 with TRBJ1-2, with D uncertain. The germline V and J ends were trimmed by 3 bases and 4 bases, with 9 bases remaining between them. From germline, CDR1 is MNHEY and CDR2 SVGEGT. The CDR3 runs 13 residues. CDR3 DNA sequence: TGTGCCAGCAGTTATCAGTCATTCTATGGCTACACCTTC. Translation gives CASSYQSFYGYTF.

This chain links TRBV6-1 with TRBJ1-6; no clear D. This CDR3 comprises 13 residues. Trimming stripped 2 bases from V and 5 bases from J, with 4 bases between. Germline-derived CDR1 and CDR2 are MNHNS and SASEGT. CDR3 residues: CASSEQNNSPLHF. The CDR3 nucleotides read TGTGCCAGCAGTGAACAGAATAATTCACCCCTCCACTTT.

This clone is a singleton in its sample. V and J are TRBV25-1 and TRBJ2-7; 8 nucleotides agree with TRBD2. Per germline, CDR1 MGHDK and CDR2 SYGVNS. V shed 4 bases, J shed 0 bases, and the junction held 8 bases outside the gene matches. The CDR3 runs 16 residues. For the CDR3, the DNA is TGTGCCAGCAGTGCCTCTAGCGGGCCGAGCTCCTACGAGCAGTACTTC. Translation: CASSASSGPSSYEQYF.

The J gene is TRBJ2-1, the V gene TRBV7-2, with 15 bases aligning to TRBD2. The CDR3 has 16 amino acids. In germline, CDR1 is SGHTA, CDR2 FQGNSA. V gave up 4 bases and J gave up 4 bases; unmatched junction bases: 2. CDR3 DNA: TGTGCCAGCAGCTCAGGACTAGCGGGGGGGTACAATGAGCAGTTCTTC. Its translation: CASSSGLAGGYNEQFF.

This chain links TRBV2 with TRBJ2-7; 11 bases fit TRBD2. V trimming: 11 bases; J trimming: 6 bases; junction bases outside the gene matches: 12. From germline, CDR1 is SNHLY and CDR2 FYNNEI. This CDR3 region has 14 residues. The CDR3 nucleotides read TGTGCCGGACGACTAGCGGGGCCCGCTTTCGAGCAGTACTTC. Its translation: CAGRLAGPAFEQYF. Filled out from reference TRBV2 and TRBJ2-7, the complete variable domain reads EPEVTQTPSHQVTQMGQEVILRCVPISNHLYFYWYRQILGQKVEFLVSFYNNEISEKSEIFDDQFSVERPDGSNFTLKIRSTKLEDSAMYFCAGRLAGPAFEQYFGPGTRLTVT.

This chain links TRBV27 with TRBJ1-2; D might be TRBD1 (6 bases). Trimming removed 6 bases from V and 4 bases from J, with 15 bases in between. Germline V lookup: CDR1 MNHEY, CDR2 SMNVEV (reference sequence). This CDR3 is 14 amino acids long. The CDR3 is CASSDPGQGYGYTF. The CDR3 DNA is TGTGCCAGCAGCGACCCGGGACAAGGCTATGGCTACACCTTC.

This sequence joins TRBV5-1 and TRBJ1-1, with unresolved D. Trimming cost V 3 bases and J 0 bases, with 6 bases left between them. Germline V gene data show CDR1 as SGHRS and CDR2 as YFSETQ. The CDR3 covers 13 residues. CDR3 sequence (DNA): TGCGCCAGCAGCTCCTCGTTGAACACTGAAGCTTTCTTT. Its translation: CASSSSLNTEAFF. Full variable domain (missing parts from reference TRBV5-1 and TRBJ1-1): KAGVTQTPRYLIKTRGQQVTLSCSPISGHRSVSWYQQTPGQGLQFLFEYFSETQRNKGNFPGRFSGRQFSNSRSEMNVSTLELGDSALYLCASSSSLNTEAFFGQGTRLTVV.

The CDR3 reads CASSDPASGGSYEQYF. The CDR3 DNA sequence: TGTGCCAGCAGTGATCCAGCTAGCGGGGGATCCTACGAGCAGTACTTC. The rearrangement links TRBV25-1 to TRBJ2-7, with 10 bases that match TRBD2. V shed 3 bases and J 1 base; nucleotides not matched to a gene: 6. Per the germline V gene, CDR1 is MGHDK and CDR2 is SYGVNS. CDR3 length: 16 residues.

This chain links TRBV4-1 with TRBJ2-5; 9 bases are shared with TRBD2. The ends lost 1 base at V and 5 bases at J; junction bases unmatched: 8. The CDR3 loop spans 16 amino acids. The germline V gene encodes CDR1 MGHRA and CDR2 YSYEKL. CDR3 bases: TGCGCCAGCAGCCAAGGAGGCGGGGGGGCCCGGGAGACCCAGTACTTC. Protein product: CASSQGGGGARETQYF.

The V and J genes are TRBV7-9 and TRBJ2-1; 8 positions agree with TRBD2. Germline V gives CDR1 SEHNR, CDR2 FQNEAQ (reference sequence). The CDR3 runs to 16 residues. After removal of 5 bases from V and 6 bases from J, the junction contained 12 bases not matched to a gene. CDR3 in DNA: TGTGCCAGCAGCCCCCTCGGGGAGCGGGGGAGCAATGAGCAGTTCTTC. Its translation is CASSPLGERGSNEQFF. Drawing the rest from reference TRBV7-9 and TRBJ2-1, the complete variable domain is DTGVSQNPRHKITKRGQNVTFRCDPISEHNRLYWYRQTLGQGPEFLTYFQNEAQLEKSRLLSDRFSAERPKGSFSTLEIQRTEQGDSAMYLCASSPLGERGSNEQFFGPGTRLTVL.

The gene calls are TRBV11-3 and TRBJ1-1; 8 bases agree with TRBD1. With 5 bases clipped from V and 6 bases from J, the junction kept 11 bases outside the gene matches. The CDR3 runs 15 residues. CDR1 is SGHNT and CDR2 is YENEEA in the germline V gene. The CDR3 here is CASSPRGVGQAEAFF. In DNA, the CDR3 is TGTGCCAGCAGCCCCCGCGGAGTGGGACAGGCTGAAGCTTTCTTT. Full variable domain (missing parts from reference TRBV11-3 and TRBJ1-1): EAGVVQSPRYKIIEKKQPVAFWCNPISGHNTLYWYLQNLGQGPELLIRYENEEAVDDSQLPKDRFSAERLKGVDSTLKIQPAELGDSAVYLCASSPRGVGQAEAFFGQGTRLTVV.

This clone showed up just a few times. This rearrangement joins TRBV5-1 to TRBJ2-1, with 9 bases identical to TRBD1. Germline V gives CDR1 SGHRS, CDR2 YFSETQ. V dropped 3 bases and J dropped 10; count of bases not matched to a gene: 14. This CDR3 contains 16 residues. The CDR3 sequence is CASSSGQGRASGEQFF. The CDR3 bases are TGCGCCAGCAGCTCGGGACAGGGACGCGCGAGTGGGGAGCAGTTCTTC.

V and J are TRBV28 and TRBJ1-1, with TRBD1 identical over 7 bases. This CDR3 spans 12 amino acids. Per germline, CDR1 MDHEN and CDR2 SYDVKM. Unmatched junction bases numbered 11, after V lost 8 bases and J lost 11 bases. CDR3 sequence: CASAVNRGRAFF. Here the CDR3 DNA reads TGTGCCAGCGCCGTCAACAGGGGTCGGGCTTTCTTT.

The chain links TRBV2 to TRBJ2-7; 9 positions match TRBD1. J was trimmed by 6 bases and V by 6 bases; bases with no gene match: 12. The CDR3 is made up of 15 amino acids. Germline V gene data show CDR1 as SNHLY and CDR2 as FYNNEI. The CDR3 loop is CASSVSPGQGAEQYF. DNA of the CDR3: TGTGCCAGCAGCGTATCACCGGGACAGGGTGCCGAGCAGTACTTC.

This clone was detected only a few times. This chain joins TRBV18 and TRBJ2-7; 10 nucleotides align to TRBD1. From germline, CDR1 is KGHSH and CDR2 LQKENI. The CDR3 loop spans 15 amino acids. The J segment lost 2 bases and the V segment lost 6 bases, leaving 7 bases of the junction unmatched. CDR3 DNA sequence: TGTGCCAGCTCCCCGGGGGGACAGGGGACCTACGAGCAGTACTTC. Encoded protein: CASSPGGQGTYEQYF.